Described below is a single T cell receptor beta chain sequence and its context. Its target antigen remains unknown. Per-base qualities were not stored, and no clone one base away is much larger. TCRbeta CDR3 regions were amplified from genomic DNA by means of the immunoSEQ Assay, a bias-controlled multiplex PCR. The original pipeline was this. The number of nucleated cells in each sample was estimated by amplification of reference gene primers within the assay. To quantify the absolute abundance of each unique TCRbeta CDR3 rearrangement, sequence reads were collapsed and filtered. For each sample, productive Simpson clonality was calculated as the square root of Simpson's diversity index across productive rearrangements. TCRdb provides this immuneACCESS table in a form limited to in-frame rearrangements. Some clones are lacking; in checked studies, under half of them reflect an unresolved V gene, and why the rest are absent is not known. The V and J calls and the clone size are those of that table, but D and trimming were determined from the DNA. The sample table holds approximately 140,000 clones, of which just over 85% were seen once. Jointly, the top ten make up around 3.5% of the sample.

CDR1 and CDR2 (MNHNS, SASEGT) derive from the germline V gene. There are 15 amino acids in the CDR3, from cysteine to phenylalanine inclusive. The retained sequence is limited to the CDR3, 45 bases, with the frame set at the first base. V has 1 base trimmed and J has 3 bases trimmed; junction bases matching no gene number 3. This sample was included in a study of blood T cell repertoires in COVID-19 (dated by TCRdb to 2020 to 2021). A note on the overall study: Samples covering the acute and convalescent phases of COVID-19 were provided by collaborators in the United States, Italy and Spain. The material from the prospective study consisted of cDNA or gDNA derived from T cells, B-cell-depleted T cells, or PBMCs. Where available, HLA class I and class II types were obtained from metadata supplied by the sample provider rather than from assay-based typing. Subjects who had been exposed to COVID-19, were actively infected with it, or had recovered from it provided the deeply sampled blood TCRbeta repertoires that made up the dataset. A de-identified subject ID, COVID-19 status, age in years and sex were almost always included in the sample metadata. The repertoires were released in a freely available public database meant as a resource for research on the immune response to SARS-CoV-2. The samples were drawn from two sources: the first 160 participants of the ongoing ImmuneRACE study, and 1,000 to 1,500 subjects contributed by 6 global collaborators.

Each collaborating institution followed its own protocols to collect whole blood in K2EDTA tubes. For TCRbeta analysis, collaborators shipped samples in one of three forms: frozen whole blood, isolated PBMCs, or DNA extracted from either of those sample types. Here is what the overall study found, with its caveats: The amount of clinical and demographic metadata varied by source and participant and was provided uncurated.

The sequenced material came from peripheral blood. Recombination connected TRBV6-1 to TRBJ2-7; 10 central bases correspond to TRBD1. The receptor was derived from a man aged 65 to 79 with acute or convalescent COVID-19. CDR3 loop: CASSEGGTGVYEQYF. The nucleotide sequence reads as follows: TGTGCCAGCAGTGAAGGTGGGACAGGGGTCTACGAGCAGTACTTC.